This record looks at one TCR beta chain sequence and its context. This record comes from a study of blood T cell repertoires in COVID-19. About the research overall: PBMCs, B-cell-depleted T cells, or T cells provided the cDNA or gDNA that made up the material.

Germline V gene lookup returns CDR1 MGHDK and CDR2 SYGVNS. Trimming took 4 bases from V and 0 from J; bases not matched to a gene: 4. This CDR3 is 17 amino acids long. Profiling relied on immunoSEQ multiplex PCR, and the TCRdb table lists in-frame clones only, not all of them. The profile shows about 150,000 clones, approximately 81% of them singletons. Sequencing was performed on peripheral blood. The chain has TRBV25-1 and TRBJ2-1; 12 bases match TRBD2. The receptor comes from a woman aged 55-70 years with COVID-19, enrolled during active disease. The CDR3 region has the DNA TGTGCCAGCAGTGTGACTAGCGGGAGAGGCTCCTACAATGAGCAGTTCTTC. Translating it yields CASSVTSGRGSYNEQFF.